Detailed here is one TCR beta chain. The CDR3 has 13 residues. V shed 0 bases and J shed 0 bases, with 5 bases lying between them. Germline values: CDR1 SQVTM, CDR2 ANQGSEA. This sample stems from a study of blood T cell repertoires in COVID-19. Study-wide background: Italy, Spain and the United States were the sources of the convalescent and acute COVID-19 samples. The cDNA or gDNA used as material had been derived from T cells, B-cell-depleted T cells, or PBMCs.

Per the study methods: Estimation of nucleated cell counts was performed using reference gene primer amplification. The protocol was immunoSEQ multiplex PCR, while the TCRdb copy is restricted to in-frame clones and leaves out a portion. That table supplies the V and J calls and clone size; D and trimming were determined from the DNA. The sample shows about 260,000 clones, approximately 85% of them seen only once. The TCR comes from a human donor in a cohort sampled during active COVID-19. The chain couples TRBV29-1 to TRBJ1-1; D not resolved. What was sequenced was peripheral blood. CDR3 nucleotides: TGCAGCGTTGAAGAACATGTGAACACTGAAGCTTTCTTT. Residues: CSVEEHVNTEAFF.